A single sample gave rise to the 29 T cell receptor beta chains below, sequenced in a study of response to subunit inactivated influenza vaccine. MiXCR, applied by TCRdb to the RT-PCR reads, yields one record per CDR3 protein. Seen here are about 610,000 distinct CDR3 sequences, about 14% observed once, and the top ten hold around 10%. This material consisted of PBMCs from blood, taken 12 days after vaccination. These receptors were collected from a man aged 50-59 years who received an inactivated influenza vaccine.

The gene calls are TRBV23-1 and TRBJ2-1; possible D gene TRBD2, 6 bases. TRBV23-1 is identified as an open reading frame with a role that is uncertain. V was clipped by 0 bases and J by 3 bases, with 9 bases between them. The CDR3 is 15 amino acids. CDR3 region: CASSQSLASYNEQFF. Written as DNA, the CDR3 is TGCGCCAGCAGTCAATCTCTAGCGAGCTACAATGAGCAGTTCTTC.

This clonotype has a handful of counts. V gene TRBV12-3 or TRBV12-4 combines with J gene TRBJ2-6; D remains unclear. V lost 6 bases and J lost 0, with 9 bases in between. This CDR3 comprises 15 residues. The CDR3 spells CASSGFSSGANVLTF. Here the CDR3 DNA reads TGTGCCAGCAGCGGTTTTAGCTCTGGGGCCAACGTCCTGACTTTC.

J is TRBJ2-7 and V is TRBV4-3; D gene unclear. Trimming took 1 base from V and 0 from J, leaving 10 bases between them. Germline loops: CDR1 LGHNA, CDR2 YSLEER. This CDR3 is built from 15 residues. CDR3 sequence (DNA): TGCGCCAGCAGCCAAGTGTTCGGCTACTCCTACGAGCAGTACTTC. Residues: CASSQVFGYSYEQYF.

J is TRBJ1-2 and V is TRBV6-5; D remains ambiguous. The V gene lost 2 bases and the J gene lost 9 bases, with 13 bases spanning the gap. The CDR3 is 13 amino acids. CDR1 and CDR2 from the germline V gene are MNHEY and SVGAGI. The CDR3 protein is CASSYDMATSYTF. The CDR3 DNA sequence: TGTGCCAGCAGTTACGATATGGCAACCAGCTACACCTTC.

This clonotype has more than one count but fewer than ten. This chain connects TRBV11-1 to TRBJ2-7, with D possibly being TRBD2 (6 bases). CDR3 length: 13 residues. The ends were cut back, 2 bases at V and 5 bases at J, with 10 bases in the middle. The germline CDR1 and CDR2 sequences are SGHAT and FQDESV (reference sequence). The CDR3 loop is CASSLRRVHEQYF. CDR3 DNA: TGTGCCAGCAGCTTAAGGAGGGTCCACGAGCAGTACTTC.

The rearrangement joins TRBV20-1 to TRBJ2-3; D remains unclear. V gave up 6 bases and J gave up 4 bases, with 11 bases separating them. This CDR3 has 12 amino acids. Germline V gene sequence: CDR1 DFQATT, CDR2 SNEGSKA (reference sequence). Here the CDR3 reads CSATVVADTQYF. DNA of the CDR3: TGCAGTGCAACCGTCGTCGCAGATACGCAGTATTTT.

This clonotype was counted between two and nine times. The chain joins TRBV7-2 to TRBJ2-7; D uncertain. V lost 2 bases and J lost 2, with 10 bases in between. The CDR3 has 14 residues. Germline V gene lookup returns CDR1 SGHTA and CDR2 FQGNSA. CDR3 region: CASSLTGWTYEQYF. The CDR3 region has the DNA TGTGCCAGCAGCTTAACCGGGTGGACCTACGAGCAGTACTTC.

This clonotype was recorded at least ten times. The rearrangement links TRBV28 to TRBJ2-7, with 9 nucleotides matching TRBD1. This CDR3 spans 15 amino acids. V shed 3 bases, J shed 3 bases, and the junction held 6 bases outside the gene matches. Germline CDR1 is MDHEN and CDR2 is SYDVKM. Here the CDR3 reads CASSFPDRGGYEQYF. The CDR3 coding sequence is TGTGCCAGCAGTTTCCCGGACAGGGGCGGCTACGAGCAGTACTTC.

The genes are TRBV5-1 and TRBJ1-1; D is ambiguous. The CDR3 sequence is 13 residues long. The V and J ends lost 4 bases and 0 bases respectively, with 7 bases between them. Germline CDR1 and CDR2: SGHRS and YFSETQ. The DNA for the CDR3 is TGCGCCAGCAGCAGGAATTTGAACACTGAAGCTTTCTTT. It translates to CASSRNLNTEAFF.

In its sample, this clonotype was seen a few times. The chain combines TRBV10-3 with TRBJ2-5, with D uncertain. From germline, CDR1 is ENHRY and CDR2 SYGVKD. Trimming removed 0 bases at V and 9 bases at J, with 11 bases between. The CDR3 covers 13 residues. The DNA for the CDR3 is TGTGCCATCAGTGAGTCTTTAGATGGGTCCCAGTACTTC. The encoded protein is CAISESLDGSQYF.

The chain joins TRBV20-1 to TRBJ2-7; 8 bases agree with TRBD1. CDR1 and CDR2 from the germline V gene are DFQATT and SNEGSKA (reference sequence). The CDR3 sequence is 15 residues long. Trimming took 4 bases from V and 0 from J; bases not matched to a gene: 8. The CDR3 sequence: CSANPRTGSSYEQYF. The CDR3 nucleotides are TGCAGTGCTAATCCTAGGACAGGGAGCTCCTACGAGCAGTACTTC.

This clonotype has a handful of counts. The chain employs TRBV12-3 or TRBV12-4 and TRBJ2-1, with 10 bases matching TRBD2. The trim removed 6 bases at V and 6 bases at J, leaving 8 bases unmatched. The CDR3 runs 15 residues. CDR3 nucleotides: TGTGCCAGCAGCCGCACTAGCGGGAATGTCAATGAGCAGTTCTTC. It is translated as CASSRTSGNVNEQFF.

This clonotype has a handful of counts. The DNA for the CDR3 is TGTGCCAGCAGCTTAGTTCGGGATGATGAGCAGTTCTTC. Amino acid sequence: CASSLVRDDEQFF. The chain links TRBV7-2 to TRBJ2-1; TRBD2 might be the D (5 bases). Germline CDR1 and CDR2: SGHTA and FQGNSA. V was trimmed by 1 base and J by 8 bases, leaving 9 bases between them. This CDR3 contains 13 residues.

The chain has TRBV20-1 and TRBJ2-5; D remains ambiguous. Trimming took off 6 bases at V and 4 bases at J, with 9 bases between the two ends. CDR1 is DFQATT, CDR2 SNEGSKA, per germline (reference sequence). This CDR3 comprises 11 residues. As DNA, the CDR3 is TGCAGTGCCCCAATTGGAGAGACCCAGTACTTC. Amino acid sequence: CSAPIGETQYF.

This clonotype was detected ten times or more. This sequence joins TRBV29-1 and TRBJ2-1; 7 bases are shared with TRBD1. Trimming cost V 0 bases and J 0 bases; bases outside gene matches: 2. The V gene's germline CDR1 is SQVTM and CDR2 ANQGSEA. The CDR3 loop spans 15 amino acids. CDR3 sequence: CSVEEGQFSYNEQFF. CDR3 coding DNA: TGCAGCGTTGAAGAGGGACAGTTCTCCTACAATGAGCAGTTCTTC.

The V gene is TRBV7-6, the J gene TRBJ2-7; the match to TRBD2 covers 13 bases. Trimming at V came to 3 bases and at J to 6 bases, leaving 11 bases not matched to a gene. CDR3 size: 17 residues. The germline V gene encodes CDR1 SGHVS and CDR2 FNYEAQ. CDR3 coding DNA: TGTGCCAGCAGCTTTAGGACTAGCGGGGGCCCTCTGATCGAGCAGTACTTC. Its protein is CASSFRTSGGPLIEQYF.

The rearrangement joins TRBV7-8 to TRBJ1-5, with 7 bases lining up with TRBD1. CDR3 length equals 15 residues. The ends lost 5 bases at V and 0 bases at J; junction bases unmatched: 4. The germline gives CDR1 SGHVS, CDR2 FQNEAQ. The CDR3: CASSGQDYSNQPQHF. The CDR3 bases are TGTGCCAGCAGCGGACAGGACTATAGCAATCAGCCCCAGCATTTT.

This clonotype was seen only a few times. The chain recombines TRBV29-1 with TRBJ1-5, with D possibly being TRBD1 (5 bases). Trimming shortened V by 5 bases and J by 2 bases, and 13 bases separated the two germline ends. The CDR3 contains 14 residues. Germline V CDR1 and CDR2: SQVTM, ANQGSEA. For the CDR3, the DNA is TGCAGCGTTCGGGAGGGGACCGGCAATCAGCCCCAGCATTTT. Its protein is CSVREGTGNQPQHF.

This sequence joins TRBV15 and TRBJ2-3, with D unresolved. Germline lookup yields CDR1 LNHNV and CDR2 YYDKDF (reference sequence). Trimming shortened V by 7 bases and J by 2 bases, and 10 bases separated the two germline ends. CDR3 length equals 13 residues. The CDR3 spells CATTKLTTDTQYF. The CDR3 DNA is TGTGCCACCACCAAGCTAACCACAGATACGCAGTATTTT.

At least ten counts were recorded for this clonotype. This chain joins TRBV12-3 or TRBV12-4 and TRBJ1-6; D gene unclear. V was pared by 6 bases and J by 7 bases, with 4 bases between. There are 11 residues in the CDR3. The CDR3 DNA is TGTGCCAGCAGCTTGAATTCACCCCTCCACTTT. It is translated as CASSLNSPLHF.

The chain joins TRBV4-2 to TRBJ2-7, with D perhaps matching TRBD1 (7 bases). The V gene's germline CDR1 is LGHNA and CDR2 YNFKEQ. There are 15 residues in the CDR3. Between the trimmed V and J ends, which lost 0 bases and 3 bases, there was a span of 12 bases. CDR3 bases: TGTGCCAGCAGCCAAGAAGGCGGGACAGTCTACGAGCAGTACTTC. It codes for CASSQEGGTVYEQYF.

The chain has TRBV12-3 or TRBV12-4 and TRBJ1-6; D is undetermined. V shed 5 bases and J shed 7 bases, with 6 bases lying between them. This CDR3 is 12 amino acids long. CDR3 protein: CASSGPNSPLHF. In nucleotides, the CDR3 is TGTGCCAGCAGTGGCCCAAATTCACCCCTCCACTTT.

This clonotype was seen a few times. The J gene is TRBJ2-2, the V gene TRBV9, with 9 bases aligning to TRBD2. CDR3 size: 14 residues. Germline V lookup: CDR1 SGDLS, CDR2 YYNGEE. V trimming: 6 bases; J trimming: 7 bases; junction bases outside the gene matches: 7. CDR3: CASMEAGGGGELFF. The CDR3 DNA is TGTGCCAGCATGGAAGCGGGAGGCGGCGGGGAGCTGTTTTTT.

V usage is TRBV7-9 and J usage is TRBJ2-2, with 8 bases identical to TRBD1. With 3 bases clipped from V and 5 bases from J, the junction kept 11 bases outside the gene matches. CDR1 SEHNR and CDR2 FQNEAQ come from the germline V gene (reference sequence). The CDR3 spans 17 residues. The CDR3: CASSLTGVGPRTGELFF. In DNA form, the CDR3 reads TGTGCCAGCAGCTTGACAGGGGTGGGACCTCGGACCGGGGAGCTGTTTTTT.

This clonotype showed up just a few times. The V call is TRBV28, the J call TRBJ1-5; 7 nucleotides align to TRBD1. Trimming at V came to 7 bases and at J to 2 bases, leaving 11 bases not matched to a gene. CDR1 and CDR2 from the germline V gene are MDHEN and SYDVKM. The CDR3 sequence is 16 residues long. The CDR3 nucleotides read TGTGCCAGCACCCCCTGGACAGGTGGAGGCAATCAGCCCCAGCATTTT. Protein: CASTPWTGGGNQPQHF.

This rearrangement joins TRBV7-2 to TRBJ2-3, with 8 bases aligning to TRBD2. V was clipped by 5 bases and J by 5 bases; unmatched bases: 12. The CDR3 sequence is 16 residues long. In germline, CDR1 is SGHTA, CDR2 FQGNSA. The CDR3 here is CASSLLSGGGLDTQYF. The CDR3, as DNA: TGTGCCAGCAGCCTCCTGTCGGGGGGGGGCCTAGATACGCAGTATTTT.

This chain uses TRBV5-1 with TRBJ1-2; D may be TRBD1 (5 bases). The V gene's germline CDR1 is SGHRS and CDR2 YFSETQ. V lost 4 bases, J lost 6 bases, and 13 bases lay in between. This CDR3 is built from 13 residues. The DNA for the CDR3 is TGCGCCAGCAGCCGGGGGTTGGGGGATGGCTACACCTTC. Translation: CASSRGLGDGYTF.

The CDR3 bases are TGTGCCAGCAGCTTAGGGCAGGGGACAATACTTGGGAATGAGCAGTTCTTC. This codes for CASSLGQGTILGNEQFF. The chain carries TRBV7-8 and TRBJ2-1, with D perhaps matching TRBD1 (6 bases). CDR1 is SGHVS and CDR2 is FQNEAQ in the germline V gene. CDR3 length: 17 residues. V shed 1 base and J shed 7 bases, with 20 bases lying between them.

The J gene is TRBJ2-1, the V gene TRBV7-3, with 8 positions matching TRBD1. The germline CDR1 and CDR2 sequences are SGHTA and FQGTGA. The CDR3 contains 16 residues. V was pared by 2 bases and J by 4 bases, with 7 bases of the junction left unmatched. Here the CDR3 DNA reads TGTGCCAGCAGCTTAGGCCGGACAGGGTTTTACAATGAGCAGTTCTTC. The encoded protein is CASSLGRTGFYNEQFF.